This T cell receptor (beta chain) was documented in a study of blood T cells in healthy people across ages. This clonotype was detected a few times. J gave up 7 bases and V 3 bases, and 2 bases lay outside the gene matches. From germline, CDR1 is SGDLS and CDR2 YYNGEE. This CDR3 has 15 amino acids. For the second PCR, which ran for about 7 to 12 cycles, a sample-barcoded 5' primer and a J-beta primer mix were used. TCRdb fed the 5' RACE reads into MiXCR, producing one record per CDR3 protein. The sample gives about 2 million distinct CDR3 sequences, roughly 49% of which show up once; approximately 2.1% is in the top ten.

The source material was blood. The receptor comes from a woman in her 40s in good health. V usage is TRBV9 and J usage is TRBJ2-1; 15 bases agree with TRBD2. The DNA for the CDR3 is TGTGCCAGCAGCGGGGGACTAGCGGGGGGAAATGAGCAGTTCTTC. Its protein product is CASSGGLAGGNEQFF.